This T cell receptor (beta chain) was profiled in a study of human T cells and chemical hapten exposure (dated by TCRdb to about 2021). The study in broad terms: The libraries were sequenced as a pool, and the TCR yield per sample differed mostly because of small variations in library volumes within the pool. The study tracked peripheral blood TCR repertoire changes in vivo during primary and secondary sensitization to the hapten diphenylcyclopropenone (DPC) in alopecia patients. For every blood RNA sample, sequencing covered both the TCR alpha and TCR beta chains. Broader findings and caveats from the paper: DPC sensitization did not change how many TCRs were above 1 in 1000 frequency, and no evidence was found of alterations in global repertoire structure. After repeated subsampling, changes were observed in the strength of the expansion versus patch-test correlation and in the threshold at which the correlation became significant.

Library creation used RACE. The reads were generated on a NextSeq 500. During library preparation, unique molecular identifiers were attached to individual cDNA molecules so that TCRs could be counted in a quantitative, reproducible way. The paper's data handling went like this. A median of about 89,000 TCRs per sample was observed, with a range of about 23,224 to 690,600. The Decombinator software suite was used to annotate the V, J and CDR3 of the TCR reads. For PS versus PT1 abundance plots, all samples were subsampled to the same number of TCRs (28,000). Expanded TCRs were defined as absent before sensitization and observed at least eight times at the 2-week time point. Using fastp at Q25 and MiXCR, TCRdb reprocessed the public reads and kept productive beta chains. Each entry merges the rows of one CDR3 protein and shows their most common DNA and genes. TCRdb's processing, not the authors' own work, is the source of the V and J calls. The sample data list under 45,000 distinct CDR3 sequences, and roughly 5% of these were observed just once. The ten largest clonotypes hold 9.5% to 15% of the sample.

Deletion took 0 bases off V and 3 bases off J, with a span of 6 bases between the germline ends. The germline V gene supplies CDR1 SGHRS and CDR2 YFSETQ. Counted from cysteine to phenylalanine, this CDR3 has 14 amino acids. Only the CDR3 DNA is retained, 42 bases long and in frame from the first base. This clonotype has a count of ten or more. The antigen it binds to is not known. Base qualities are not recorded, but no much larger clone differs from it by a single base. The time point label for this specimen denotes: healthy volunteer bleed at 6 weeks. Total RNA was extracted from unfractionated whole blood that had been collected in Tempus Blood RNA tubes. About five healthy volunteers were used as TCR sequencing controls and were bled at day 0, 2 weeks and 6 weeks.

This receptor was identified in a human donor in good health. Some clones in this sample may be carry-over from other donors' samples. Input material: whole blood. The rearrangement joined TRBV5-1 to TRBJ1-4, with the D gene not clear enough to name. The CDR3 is CASSLERANEKLFF. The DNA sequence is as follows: TGCGCCAGCAGCTTGGAGAGGGCTAATGAAAAACTGTTTTTT.